This TCR beta chain was obtained from a study of blood T cell repertoires in COVID-19. The germline V and J ends were trimmed by 4 bases and 8 bases, with 14 bases remaining between them. Germline lookup yields CDR1 MNHEY and CDR2 SVGAGI. This CDR3 is 13 amino acids long. Clones were sequenced by immunoSEQ multiplex PCR, and TCRdb holds only the in-frame ones, with some missing. Of roughly 310,000 clones listed, roughly nine tenths are singletons. The sequenced sample consisted of PBMCs or T cells enriched from blood (not recorded which). The sequence came from a man aged 55 to 70 who had recovered from COVID-19. The rearrangement uses TRBV6-5 and TRBJ1-2; possibly TRBD1 for D (5 bases). The CDR3 sequence: CASSSGEWDGYTF. Here the CDR3 DNA reads TGTGCCAGCAGTTCGGGGGAGTGGGACGGCTACACCTTC.